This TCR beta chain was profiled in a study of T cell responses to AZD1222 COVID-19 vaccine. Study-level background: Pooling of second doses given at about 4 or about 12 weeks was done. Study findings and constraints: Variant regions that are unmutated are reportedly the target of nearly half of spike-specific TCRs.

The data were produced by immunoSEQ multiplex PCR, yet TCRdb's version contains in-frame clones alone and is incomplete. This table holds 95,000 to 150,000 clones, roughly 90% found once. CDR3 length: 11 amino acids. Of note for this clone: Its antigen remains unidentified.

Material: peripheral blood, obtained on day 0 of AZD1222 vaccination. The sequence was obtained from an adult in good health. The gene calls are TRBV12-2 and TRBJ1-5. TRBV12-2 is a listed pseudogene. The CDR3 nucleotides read TGTGCAAGTCGCTTCAATCAGCCCCAGCATTTT. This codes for CASRFNQPQHF.